This TCR beta chain derives from a study of tissue T cells after allogeneic stem cell transplantation. Remarks on this clone: Antigen: not known. The gene names given are mouse names. The read falls 1 residue short of the CDR3 end, and the missing part is taken from the germline J gene.

The V gene end was trimmed by 2 bases and the J gene end by 1 base; junction bases not matched to a gene: 3. Germline CDR1 is SGHLS and CDR2 is HYDKME. This CDR3 has 15 residues. TCRdb's table, derived via immunoSEQ multiplex PCR, lists solely in-frame clones and lacks some. The profile shows about 48,000 clones, around 70% of them singletons. Study conclusions and caveats: Shared clones across patients were few; motif clustering revealed tissue-specific shared signatures. Anatomically similar tissues had similar TCR repertoires within each patient.

The chain combines TRBV12-2 with TRBJ2-7, with 11 positions matching TRBD2. This TCR derives from a pool of C57BL/6 mice in good health. Sequencing input: sorted cells pooled from one or two spleens. The CDR3 DNA, read in part, is TGTGCCAGCTCTCAAGACTGGGGGGGTTCCTATGAACAGTAC. Its protein product is CASSQDWGGSYEQY. The CDR3, in full, reads CASSQDWGGSYEQYF.